Listed below are T cell receptor beta chains from one sample, sequenced in a study of blood T cell repertoires in COVID-19. The method was immunoSEQ multiplex PCR; TCRdb's version includes in-frame clones alone and lacks a portion of them. This sample has 200,000 to 250,000 clones, with over 80% found just once. Sequencing was carried out using peripheral blood. Receptors originate from a man younger than 40 who had recovered from COVID-19. Both conserved end residues are part of each CDR3. Each record gives: D gene, clone size, V gene, J gene, CDR3 DNA, CDR3 protein. D genes are given only for firm matches. Only part of the rows carry a size: once, few, many, or a class if the clone is expanded.

d_gene: .
abundance: .
v_gene: TRBV6-5
j_gene: TRBJ2-2
CDR3nt: TGTGCCAGCAGTTACTCGTCGGGAACCAAAGGGGAGCTGTTTTTT
CDR3aa: CASSYSSGTKGELFF

d_gene: .
abundance: .
v_gene: TRBV5-1
j_gene: TRBJ1-4
CDR3nt: TGCGCCAGCAGCTTGGGACTTGGCGGTGCGAATGAAAAACTGTTTTTT
CDR3aa: CASSLGLGGANEKLFF

d_gene: TRBD1
abundance: once
v_gene: TRBV7-9
j_gene: TRBJ1-3
CDR3nt: TGTGCCAGCAGCCGGGACAGGTTCTCTGGAAACACCATATATTTT
CDR3aa: CASSRDRFSGNTIYF

d_gene: TRBD2
abundance: once
v_gene: TRBV9
j_gene: TRBJ2-7
CDR3nt: TGTGCCAGCAGCGTAGCTCCAGCGGGGGGAACCGAGCAGTACTTC
CDR3aa: CASSVAPAGGTEQYF

d_gene: .
abundance: many
v_gene: TRBV15
j_gene: TRBJ1-4
CDR3nt: TGTGCCACCAGCAGTAAGGGGGAAAATGAAAAACTGTTTTTT
CDR3aa: CATSSKGENEKLFF

d_gene: .
abundance: .
v_gene: TRBV2
j_gene: TRBJ1-1
CDR3nt: TGTGCCAGCAGTGTAGGAGGGGCTGAAGCTTTCTTT
CDR3aa: CASSVGGAEAFF

d_gene: .
abundance: .
v_gene: TRBV6-1
j_gene: TRBJ2-1
CDR3nt: TGTGCCAGCAGTGAAGATTCGGGGGGCCTTTACAATGAGCAGTTCTTC
CDR3aa: CASSEDSGGLYNEQFF

d_gene: TRBD2
abundance: .
v_gene: TRBV19
j_gene: TRBJ2-3
CDR3nt: TGTGCCAGTAGTATACTAGCGGGCGGCACAGATACGCAGTATTTT
CDR3aa: CASSILAGGTDTQYF

d_gene: .
abundance: .
v_gene: TRBV27
j_gene: TRBJ2-7
CDR3nt: TGTGCCAGCGGACTGGGGTTTCGCGAGCAGTACTTC
CDR3aa: CASGLGFREQYF

d_gene: TRBD1
abundance: .
v_gene: TRBV2
j_gene: TRBJ1-2
CDR3nt: TGTGCCAGCGGGGACAGGGACAGGGGAATGGGTGGCTACACCTTC
CDR3aa: CASGDRDRGMGGYTF

d_gene: .
abundance: .
v_gene: TRBV5-8
j_gene: TRBJ2-4
CDR3nt: TGTGCCAGCAGCTTGGCCAGGCTAGCCAAAAACATTCAGTACTTC
CDR3aa: CASSLARLAKNIQYF

d_gene: TRBD1
abundance: .
v_gene: TRBV19
j_gene: TRBJ1-2
CDR3nt: TGTGCCAGTAGTATAGGGGGACAGACAAACTATGGCTACACCTTC
CDR3aa: CASSIGGQTNYGYTF

d_gene: TRBD2
abundance: .
v_gene: TRBV5-6
j_gene: TRBJ2-7
CDR3nt: TGTGCCACCACTAGCGGGGTGGGATACGAGCAGTACTTC
CDR3aa: CATTSGVGYEQYF

d_gene: .
abundance: .
v_gene: TRBV5-1
j_gene: TRBJ2-3
CDR3nt: TGCGCCAGCAGCTTGGCCGGGAACGCAGATACGCAGTATTTT
CDR3aa: CASSLAGNADTQYF

d_gene: .
abundance: .
v_gene: TRBV18
j_gene: TRBJ1-1
CDR3nt: TGTGCCAGCTCACCAGGGCGGGCGGCCCAGGGGTACACTGAAGCTTTCTTT
CDR3aa: CASSPGRAAQGYTEAFF

d_gene: .
abundance: .
v_gene: TRBV7-9
j_gene: TRBJ2-1
CDR3nt: TGTGCCAGCAGCTTCACCTCCCACCGGGACTCCTACAATGAGCAGTTCTTC
CDR3aa: CASSFTSHRDSYNEQFF

d_gene: TRBD1
abundance: .
v_gene: TRBV5-6
j_gene: TRBJ1-1
CDR3nt: TGTGCCAGCAGGTGGGGACAGGGACTTGAAGCTTTCTTT
CDR3aa: CASRWGQGLEAFF

d_gene: .
abundance: .
v_gene: TRBV2
j_gene: TRBJ1-4
CDR3nt: TGTGCCGGGAGCCCGGGTATTGCAACTAATGAAAAACTGTTTTTT
CDR3aa: CAGSPGIATNEKLFF

d_gene: .
abundance: .
v_gene: TRBV5-1
j_gene: TRBJ1-6
CDR3nt: TGCGCCAGCAGCCTAGGGATACAGCAGGGTTCACCCCTCCACTTT
CDR3aa: CASSLGIQQGSPLHF

d_gene: TRBD1
abundance: .
v_gene: TRBV7-3
j_gene: TRBJ2-1
CDR3nt: TGTGCCAGCAGCTCCGGACAGGGAACGGGGGATGAGCAGTTCTTC
CDR3aa: CASSSGQGTGDEQFF

d_gene: TRBD1
abundance: .
v_gene: TRBV4-2
j_gene: TRBJ2-3
CDR3nt: TGTGCCAGCAGCCACCTGGGACAGGGGGACACAGATACGCAGTATTTT
CDR3aa: CASSHLGQGDTDTQYF

d_gene: .
abundance: .
v_gene: TRBV3-1/TRBV3-2
j_gene: TRBJ2-3
CDR3nt: TGTGCCAGCAGAAGCATGGGACACCTCACAGATACGCAGTATTTT
CDR3aa: CASRSMGHLTDTQYF

d_gene: .
abundance: once
v_gene: TRBV21-1
j_gene: TRBJ2-2
CDR3nt: TGTGCCAGCAGCAAAGCCGGGGGTCTTTTT
CDR3aa: CASSKAGGLF

d_gene: TRBD2
abundance: .
v_gene: TRBV27
j_gene: TRBJ2-1
CDR3nt: TGTGCCAGCAGGGGGGGACTAGCGGGGTACAATGAGCAGTTCTTC
CDR3aa: CASRGGLAGYNEQFF

d_gene: TRBD1
abundance: .
v_gene: TRBV10-3
j_gene: TRBJ2-6
CDR3nt: TGTGCCAACGACAGGGATCTAAGCTCTGGGGCCAACGTCCTGACTTTC
CDR3aa: CANDRDLSSGANVLTF

d_gene: .
abundance: .
v_gene: TRBV6-5
j_gene: TRBJ1-4
CDR3nt: TGTGCCAGCATACAGTGGGCAACTAATGAAAAACTGTTTTTT
CDR3aa: CASIQWATNEKLFF

d_gene: .
abundance: .
v_gene: TRBV27
j_gene: TRBJ2-3
CDR3nt: TGTGCCAGCAGTTTAGTCAGGGGGGGCACAGATACGCAGTATTTT
CDR3aa: CASSLVRGGTDTQYF

d_gene: .
abundance: .
v_gene: TRBV11-2
j_gene: TRBJ1-5
CDR3nt: TGTGCCAGCAGCTTTAGTCCAGGGAACGTAAATCAGCCCCAGCATTTT
CDR3aa: CASSFSPGNVNQPQHF

d_gene: .
abundance: .
v_gene: TRBV7-8
j_gene: TRBJ1-3
CDR3nt: TGTGCCAGCAGCTTAAATTTCCACTCTGGAAACACCATATATTTT
CDR3aa: CASSLNFHSGNTIYF

d_gene: TRBD1
abundance: .
v_gene: TRBV5-6
j_gene: TRBJ1-2
CDR3nt: TGTGCCAGCAGCAAGGGACAGACTAACTATGGCTACACCTTC
CDR3aa: CASSKGQTNYGYTF

d_gene: TRBD2
abundance: .
v_gene: TRBV4-1
j_gene: TRBJ2-3
CDR3nt: TGCGCCAGCAGCCGCACCGGGACTAGTGCTCCAGATACGCAGTATTTT
CDR3aa: CASSRTGTSAPDTQYF

d_gene: TRBD1
abundance: few
v_gene: TRBV6-6
j_gene: TRBJ1-1
CDR3nt: TGTGCCAGCAGTACACCCGGGACAGCAGACTACACTGAAGCTTTCTTT
CDR3aa: CASSTPGTADYTEAFF

d_gene: .
abundance: .
v_gene: TRBV5-4
j_gene: TRBJ1-4
CDR3nt: TGTGCCAGCAGTTCCTTCAAGCGTGGTAGTGAAAAACTGTTTTTT
CDR3aa: CASSSFKRGSEKLFF

d_gene: .
abundance: .
v_gene: TRBV19
j_gene: TRBJ1-5
CDR3nt: TGTGCCAGTAGTATAGACAATGGACACCCCTATCAGCCCCAGCATTTT
CDR3aa: CASSIDNGHPYQPQHF

d_gene: TRBD1
abundance: .
v_gene: TRBV7-9
j_gene: TRBJ2-3
CDR3nt: TGTGCCAGCAGCGGACAGGGGAGCACAGATACGCAGTATTTT
CDR3aa: CASSGQGSTDTQYF

d_gene: .
abundance: .
v_gene: TRBV19
j_gene: TRBJ1-2
CDR3nt: TGTGCCAGTAGTTCAGGGGCTGTACACTATGGCTACACCTTC
CDR3aa: CASSSGAVHYGYTF

d_gene: TRBD1
abundance: .
v_gene: TRBV28
j_gene: TRBJ1-4
CDR3nt: TGTGCCAGCACGACAGGGGATCGGGAAAAACTGTTTTTT
CDR3aa: CASTTGDREKLFF

d_gene: .
abundance: .
v_gene: TRBV7-9
j_gene: TRBJ1-1
CDR3nt: TGTGCCAGCAGCTTAGATTTGGAGGGTAGTAAAGCTTTCTTT
CDR3aa: CASSLDLEGSKAFF

d_gene: .
abundance: .
v_gene: TRBV5-1
j_gene: TRBJ1-1
CDR3nt: TGCGCCAGCAGTCCAACGGTCCCCGTGAACACTGAAGCTTTCTTT
CDR3aa: CASSPTVPVNTEAFF

d_gene: TRBD1
abundance: .
v_gene: TRBV27
j_gene: TRBJ2-1
CDR3nt: TGTGCCAGCAGGACCCCAGGGGGCGCGGACAATGAGCAGTTCTTC
CDR3aa: CASRTPGGADNEQFF

d_gene: TRBD1
abundance: few
v_gene: TRBV3-1/TRBV3-2
j_gene: TRBJ1-1
CDR3nt: TGTGCCAGCAGGGACAGGGCACCGAACACTGAAGCTTTCTTT
CDR3aa: CASRDRAPNTEAFF

d_gene: .
abundance: .
v_gene: TRBV2
j_gene: TRBJ2-6
CDR3nt: TGTGCCAGCAGTGATGGAGACTCTGGGGCCAACGTCCTGACTTTC
CDR3aa: CASSDGDSGANVLTF

d_gene: TRBD2
abundance: .
v_gene: TRBV5-1
j_gene: TRBJ2-1
CDR3nt: TGCGCCAGCAGCTTAGGCGGGGGGGCCGTCAATGAGCAGTTCTTC
CDR3aa: CASSLGGGAVNEQFF

d_gene: TRBD1
abundance: .
v_gene: TRBV25-1
j_gene: TRBJ1-1
CDR3nt: TGTGCCAGCCAACGACAGGGCACCTACCCCCTTGAAGCTTTCTTT
CDR3aa: CASQRQGTYPLEAFF

d_gene: .
abundance: .
v_gene: TRBV2
j_gene: TRBJ1-1
CDR3nt: TGTGCCAGCAGTGGAGCCACCCGGGGCACTGAAGCTTTCTTT
CDR3aa: CASSGATRGTEAFF

d_gene: .
abundance: .
v_gene: TRBV7-6
j_gene: TRBJ2-1
CDR3nt: TGTGCCAGCAGCCCCGAAGCCGTGAATGAGCAGTTCTTC
CDR3aa: CASSPEAVNEQFF